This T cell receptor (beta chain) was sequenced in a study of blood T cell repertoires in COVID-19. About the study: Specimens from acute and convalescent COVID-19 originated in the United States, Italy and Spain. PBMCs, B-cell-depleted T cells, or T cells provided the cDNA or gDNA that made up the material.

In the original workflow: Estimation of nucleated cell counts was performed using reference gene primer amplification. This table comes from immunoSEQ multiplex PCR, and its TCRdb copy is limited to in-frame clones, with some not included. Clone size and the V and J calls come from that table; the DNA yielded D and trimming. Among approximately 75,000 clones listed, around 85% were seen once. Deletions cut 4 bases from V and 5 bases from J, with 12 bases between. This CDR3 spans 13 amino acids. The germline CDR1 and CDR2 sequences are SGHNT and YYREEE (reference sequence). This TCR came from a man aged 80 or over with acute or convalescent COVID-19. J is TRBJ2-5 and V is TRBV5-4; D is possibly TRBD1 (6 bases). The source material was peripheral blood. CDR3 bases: TGTGCCAGCAGCCAGGGGACGGGTGAGACCCAGTACTTC. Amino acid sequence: CASSQGTGETQYF.